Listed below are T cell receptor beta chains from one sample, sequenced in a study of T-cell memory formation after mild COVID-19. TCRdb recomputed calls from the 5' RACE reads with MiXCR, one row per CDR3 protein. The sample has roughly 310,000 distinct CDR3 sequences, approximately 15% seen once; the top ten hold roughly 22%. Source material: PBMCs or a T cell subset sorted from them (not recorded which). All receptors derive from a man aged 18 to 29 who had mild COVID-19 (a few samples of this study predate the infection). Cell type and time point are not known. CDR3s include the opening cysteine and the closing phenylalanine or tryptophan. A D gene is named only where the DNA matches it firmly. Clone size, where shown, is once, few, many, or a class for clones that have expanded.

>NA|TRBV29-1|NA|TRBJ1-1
CSVVKTENTEAFF
TGCAGCGTTGTCAAGACAGAGAACACTGAAGCTTTCTTT
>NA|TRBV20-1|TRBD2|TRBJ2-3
CSATTSGEMTDTQYF
TGCAGTGCTACGACTAGCGGGGAGATGACGGATACGCAGTATTTT
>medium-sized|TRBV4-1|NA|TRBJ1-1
CASSLMAQENTEAFF
TGCGCCAGCAGCCTTATGGCACAGGAGAACACTGAAGCTTTCTTT
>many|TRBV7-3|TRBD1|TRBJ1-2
CASSTGTGGGYTF
TGTGCCAGCAGCACCGGGACAGGGGGCGGCTACACCTTC
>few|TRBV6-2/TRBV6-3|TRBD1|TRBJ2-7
CASSPTGTGPSLPYEQYF
TGTGCCAGCAGTCCGACCGGGACAGGGCCCTCTCTTCCCTACGAGCAGTACTTC
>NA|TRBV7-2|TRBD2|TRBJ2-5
CASSSSSRGGGETQYF
TGTGCCAGCAGCTCCAGCTCAAGGGGCGGGGGTGAGACCCAGTACTTC
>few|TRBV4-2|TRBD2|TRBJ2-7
CASSQEGPSGSYEQYF
TGTGCCAGCAGCCAAGAGGGGCCTAGCGGTTCCTACGAGCAGTACTTC
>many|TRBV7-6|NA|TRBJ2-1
CASSQLDTHQFF
TGTGCCAGCAGCCAATTGGACACACACCAGTTCTTC
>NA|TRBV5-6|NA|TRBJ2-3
CASSTDPDTQYF
TGTGCCAGCAGCACGGACCCAGATACGCAGTATTTT
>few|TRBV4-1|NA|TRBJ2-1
CAISPGRGGPNNEQFF
TGCGCCATCTCGCCGGGGAGGGGGGGCCCCAACAATGAGCAGTTCTTC
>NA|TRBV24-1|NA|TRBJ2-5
CATSSTETQYF
TGTGCCACCAGTTCAACGGAGACCCAGTACTTC
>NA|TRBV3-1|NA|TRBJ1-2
CASSQGPMSYGYTF
TGTGCCAGCAGCCAGGGGCCGATGAGCTATGGCTACACCTTC
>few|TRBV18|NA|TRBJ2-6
CASSAMTVSGANVLTF
TGTGCCAGCTCAGCGATGACAGTCTCTGGGGCCAACGTCCTGACTTTC
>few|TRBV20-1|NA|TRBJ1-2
CSASRQAPGYTF
TGCAGTGCTAGTCGGCAGGCTCCCGGCTACACCTTC
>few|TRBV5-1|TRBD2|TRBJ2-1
CASSQNLAGGLNEQFF
TGCGCCAGCAGCCAGAACCTAGCGGGGGGGCTCAATGAGCAGTTCTTC
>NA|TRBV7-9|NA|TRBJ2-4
CASSHALAKNIQYF
TGTGCCAGCAGCCACGCTCTAGCCAAAAACATTCAGTACTTC
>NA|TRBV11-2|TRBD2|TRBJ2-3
CASSLGGGGAPDTQYF
TGTGCCAGCAGCTTAGGGGGCGGGGGGGCCCCAGATACGCAGTATTTT
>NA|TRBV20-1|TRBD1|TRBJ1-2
CSARRTGTGVLAGGYTF
TGCAGTGCTAGAAGAACCGGGACAGGGGTCCTTGCGGGAGGCTACACCTTC
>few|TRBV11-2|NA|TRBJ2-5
CASSLAQGGPAGTQYF
TGTGCCAGCAGCTTAGCCCAGGGGGGCCCTGCCGGGACCCAGTACTTC
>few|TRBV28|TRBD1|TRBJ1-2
CASSFGTGPNGYTF
TGTGCCAGCAGTTTTGGGACAGGACCAAATGGCTACACCTTC
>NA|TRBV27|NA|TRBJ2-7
CASRGLPGYEQYF
TGTGCCAGCCGGGGACTTCCAGGCTACGAGCAGTACTTC
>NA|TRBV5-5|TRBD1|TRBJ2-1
CASSGTGPSYNEQFF
TGTGCCAGCAGCGGGACAGGGCCCTCGTATAATGAGCAGTTCTTC
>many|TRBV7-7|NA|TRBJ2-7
CASSFSASYEQYF
TGTGCCAGCAGTTTCTCGGCCTCCTACGAGCAGTACTTC
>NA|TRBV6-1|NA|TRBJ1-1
CASPNLGESPVNTEAFF
TGTGCCAGTCCTAATTTGGGGGAGTCGCCCGTAAACACTGAAGCTTTCTTT
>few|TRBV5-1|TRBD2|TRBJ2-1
CASSLDPGGSRGQFF
TGCGCCAGCAGCTTAGACCCCGGGGGGAGCCGTGGGCAGTTCTTC
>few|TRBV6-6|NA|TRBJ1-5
CASRPLDQPQHF
TGTGCCAGCAGACCCCTGGATCAGCCCCAGCATTTT
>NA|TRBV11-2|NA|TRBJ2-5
CASSLEFRGLQETQYF
TGTGCCAGCAGCTTAGAATTCCGGGGCTTACAAGAGACCCAGTACTTC
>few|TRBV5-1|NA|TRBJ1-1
CASSLAGGGAFF
TGCGCCAGCAGCTTGGCAGGCGGGGGAGCTTTCTTT
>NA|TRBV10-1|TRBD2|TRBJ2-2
CATPLRGGNTGELFF
TGCGCCACCCCTCTCCGGGGGGGGAACACCGGGGAGCTGTTTTTT
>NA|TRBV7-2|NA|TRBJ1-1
CASTGALGNTEAFF
TGTGCCAGCACGGGGGCCCTGGGGAACACTGAAGCTTTCTTT
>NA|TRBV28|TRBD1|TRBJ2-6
CASSQGDVGANVLTF
TGTGCCAGCAGTCAGGGGGACGTGGGGGCCAACGTCCTGACTTTC
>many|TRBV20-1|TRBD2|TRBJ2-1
CSAPPGRRGGHNEQFF
TGCAGTGCTCCACCCGGGCGGCGGGGGGGCCACAATGAGCAGTTCTTC
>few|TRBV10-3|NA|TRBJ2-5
CATGRAYQETQYF
TGTGCCACTGGACGGGCGTACCAAGAGACCCAGTACTTC
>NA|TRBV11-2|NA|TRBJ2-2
CASSLQNSNTGELFF
TGTGCCAGCAGCTTACAGAACTCGAACACCGGGGAGCTGTTTTTT
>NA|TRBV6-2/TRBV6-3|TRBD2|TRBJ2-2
CASSPGVAGARELFF
TGTGCCAGCAGCCCCGGGGTAGCGGGGGCCCGGGAGCTGTTTTTT
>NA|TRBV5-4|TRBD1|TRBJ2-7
CASSPRDRGFSYEQYF
TGTGCCAGCAGCCCCAGGGACAGGGGCTTCTCCTACGAGCAGTACTTC
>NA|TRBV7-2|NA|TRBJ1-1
CASSFQTLRQAGNTEAFF
TGTGCCAGCAGCTTCCAAACCCTACGACAGGCGGGGAACACTGAAGCTTTCTTT
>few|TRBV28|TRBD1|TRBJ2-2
CASVRGTGTTGELFF
TGTGCCAGCGTTCGCGGGACAGGGACCACCGGGGAGCTGTTTTTT
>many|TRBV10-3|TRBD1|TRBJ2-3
CAINRQGPTDTQYF
TGTGCCATCAACCGACAGGGCCCCACAGATACGCAGTATTTT
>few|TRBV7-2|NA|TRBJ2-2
CASSLNRKNTGELFF
TGTGCCAGCAGCTTAAACAGGAAGAACACCGGGGAGCTGTTTTTT
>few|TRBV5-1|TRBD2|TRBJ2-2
CATRRAGGPGTGELFF
TGCGCCACCCGACGAGCGGGGGGGCCCGGCACCGGGGAGCTGTTTTTT
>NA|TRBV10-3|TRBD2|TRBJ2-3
CAIRSGPGGDTQYF
TGTGCCATCAGGAGCGGGCCGGGAGGAGATACGCAGTATTTT
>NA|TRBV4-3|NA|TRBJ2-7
CASSQDEGSSYEQYF
TGCGCCAGCAGCCAAGACGAGGGCTCGTCCTACGAGCAGTACTTC
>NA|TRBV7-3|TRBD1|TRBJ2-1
CASSNGQGPHNEQFF
TGTGCCAGCAGCAATGGACAGGGTCCTCACAATGAGCAGTTCTTC
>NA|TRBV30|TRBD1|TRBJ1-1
CAWTTGGPEAFF
TGTGCCTGGACCACAGGGGGTCCTGAAGCTTTCTTT
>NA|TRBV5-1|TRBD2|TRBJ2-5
CASSPTSGGDATQYF
TGCGCCAGCAGCCCCACTAGCGGGGGAGACGCGACCCAGTACTTC